The rows below give T cell receptor beta chains drawn from one sample of a study of response to subunit inactivated influenza vaccine. TCRdb redid the calling of the RT-PCR reads with MiXCR, one entry per CDR3 protein. Among over 400,000 distinct CDR3 sequences listed, 10% to 15% were seen once. Sequenced here: PBMCs from blood, sampled 45 days after vaccination. Receptors originate from a man over 45 who received an inactivated influenza vaccine. Both conserved end residues are part of each CDR3. The order of the fields is J gene, D gene, clone size, V gene, CDR3 DNA, CDR3 protein. D genes are given only for firm matches. Some rows mark clone size as missing; the rest say once, few, many or name a class of expanded clone.

J gene: TRBJ2-1; D gene: NA; clone size: few; V gene: TRBV7-7; CDR3 DNA: TGTGCCAGCAGCCAAGACGGGCTCGGTGAGCAGTTCTTC; CDR3 protein: CASSQDGLGEQFF
J gene: TRBJ1-4; D gene: NA; clone size: NA; V gene: TRBV30; CDR3 DNA: TGTGCCTGGGATGGTGCAACTAATGAAAAACTGTTTTTT; CDR3 protein: CAWDGATNEKLFF
J gene: TRBJ2-1; D gene: TRBD1; clone size: NA; V gene: TRBV11-2; CDR3 DNA: TGTGCCAGCAGCGGACGCTTACAGGGGGCTGTAAGCTCCTACAATGAGCAGTTCTTC; CDR3 protein: CASSGRLQGAVSSYNEQFF
J gene: TRBJ1-2; D gene: TRBD1; clone size: NA; V gene: TRBV6-2/TRBV6-3; CDR3 DNA: TGTGCCAGCAACCAACCTCGACTGGGACAGGGGAAAAACTATGGCTACACCTTC; CDR3 protein: CASNQPRLGQGKNYGYTF
J gene: TRBJ2-7; D gene: TRBD1; clone size: NA; V gene: TRBV5-4; CDR3 DNA: TGTGCCAGCAGCTCTGGGATTACAGGGGGCCGCGTTTCATACGAGCAGTACTTC; CDR3 protein: CASSSGITGGRVSYEQYF
J gene: TRBJ2-1; D gene: NA; clone size: many; V gene: TRBV20-1; CDR3 DNA: TGCAGTGCTAGATATCCCGGTGGCTACAATGAGCAGTTCTTC; CDR3 protein: CSARYPGGYNEQFF
J gene: TRBJ2-3; D gene: NA; clone size: NA; V gene: TRBV12-3/TRBV12-4; CDR3 DNA: TGTGCCAGCAGTTTCTCGGCAAATACGCAGTATTTT; CDR3 protein: CASSFSANTQYF
J gene: TRBJ2-5; D gene: TRBD2; clone size: NA; V gene: TRBV4-3; CDR3 DNA: TGCGCCAGCAGCCAAGATTTATTCCGGGAGGGCCGCCAGACCCAGTACTTC; CDR3 protein: CASSQDLFREGRQTQYF
J gene: TRBJ2-5; D gene: NA; clone size: few; V gene: TRBV7-9; CDR3 DNA: TGTGCCAGCAGCTTTCTTCAGGGCAGGGAAGAGACCCAGTACTTC; CDR3 protein: CASSFLQGREETQYF
J gene: TRBJ2-2; D gene: TRBD1; clone size: NA; V gene: TRBV12-3/TRBV12-4; CDR3 DNA: TGTGCCAGCAATTCCGGGACAGCGAACACCGGGGAGCTGTTTTTT; CDR3 protein: CASNSGTANTGELFF
J gene: TRBJ1-1; D gene: NA; clone size: NA; V gene: TRBV7-9; CDR3 DNA: TGTGCCAGCAGCTTAAAACCTGAAGCTTTCTTT; CDR3 protein: CASSLKPEAFF
J gene: TRBJ1-5; D gene: NA; clone size: NA; V gene: TRBV5-6; CDR3 DNA: TGTGCCAGCAGCCCGGGACCCTTGAGGGTTTCGCCCCAGCATTTT; CDR3 protein: CASSPGPLRVSPQHF
J gene: TRBJ2-1; D gene: TRBD2; clone size: few; V gene: TRBV23-1; CDR3 DNA: TGCGCCAGCAGTCAATCGGATGGAAGCGGGAGCTCCTACAATGAGCAGTTCTTC; CDR3 protein: CASSQSDGSGSSYNEQFF
J gene: TRBJ2-5; D gene: TRBD1; clone size: NA; V gene: TRBV5-1; CDR3 DNA: TGCGCCAGCAGCCACGGGACAGGGGTTGCGGAGATAAAGTACTTC; CDR3 protein: CASSHGTGVAEIKYF
J gene: TRBJ2-2; D gene: NA; clone size: many; V gene: TRBV5-1; CDR3 DNA: TGCGCCAGCTTGCCGGGAGGCGGGGGCAGAACCGGGGAGCTGTTTTTT; CDR3 protein: CASLPGGGGRTGELFF
J gene: TRBJ2-7; D gene: NA; clone size: once; V gene: TRBV14; CDR3 DNA: TGTGCCAGCAGCCGATTCCCGACACCCACCTACGAGCAGTACTTC; CDR3 protein: CASSRFPTPTYEQYF
J gene: TRBJ2-1; D gene: NA; clone size: few; V gene: TRBV27; CDR3 DNA: TGTGCCAGCAAACTGTGGCAAGACGATGAGCAGTTCTTC; CDR3 protein: CASKLWQDDEQFF
J gene: TRBJ2-7; D gene: NA; clone size: few; V gene: TRBV6-5; CDR3 DNA: TGTGCCAGCAGTTACTCGAGCACGGTCACTACCTACGAGCAGTACTTC; CDR3 protein: CASSYSSTVTTYEQYF
J gene: TRBJ2-2; D gene: TRBD2; clone size: few; V gene: TRBV20-1; CDR3 DNA: TGCAGTGCGTCCCGCGGGGGGGACACCGGGGAGCTGTTTTTT; CDR3 protein: CSASRGGDTGELFF
J gene: TRBJ2-1; D gene: NA; clone size: NA; V gene: TRBV4-2; CDR3 DNA: TGTGCCAGCAGCCAATTGACAGGCGCCAACAATGAGCAGTTCTTC; CDR3 protein: CASSQLTGANNEQFF
J gene: TRBJ2-1; D gene: NA; clone size: NA; V gene: TRBV29-1; CDR3 DNA: TGCAGCGTTGGGCCCCATCAACAGGGCTACTCCTACAATGAGCAGTTCTTC; CDR3 protein: CSVGPHQQGYSYNEQFF
J gene: TRBJ2-2; D gene: TRBD1; clone size: NA; V gene: TRBV5-1; CDR3 DNA: TGCGCCAGCAGCTCAAGACAGGGGGCGGCCACCGGGGAGCTGTTTTTT; CDR3 protein: CASSSRQGAATGELFF
J gene: TRBJ2-5; D gene: NA; clone size: many; V gene: TRBV6-2/TRBV6-3; CDR3 DNA: TGTGCCAGCAGTTACTCAGGGGGAGTTCAGACCCAGTACTTC; CDR3 protein: CASSYSGGVQTQYF
J gene: TRBJ2-3; D gene: TRBD2; clone size: NA; V gene: TRBV11-1; CDR3 DNA: TGTGCCAGCACCCTAAGCGGGAGGGCGACCCTTGTCACAGATACGCAGTATTTT; CDR3 protein: CASTLSGRATLVTDTQYF
J gene: TRBJ2-5; D gene: TRBD1; clone size: NA; V gene: TRBV6-5; CDR3 DNA: TGTGCCAGCAGTTACAGTTGGACAGGGGGTAGCGAGACCCAGTACTTC; CDR3 protein: CASSYSWTGGSETQYF
J gene: TRBJ2-3; D gene: NA; clone size: NA; V gene: TRBV2; CDR3 DNA: TGTGCCAGCAGATCACAAGATACGCAGTATTTT; CDR3 protein: CASRSQDTQYF
J gene: TRBJ2-5; D gene: TRBD1; clone size: NA; V gene: TRBV18; CDR3 DNA: TGTGCCAGCTCACCAACAGGGGCGGCAGAGACCCAGTACTTC; CDR3 protein: CASSPTGAAETQYF
J gene: TRBJ1-2; D gene: NA; clone size: few; V gene: TRBV6-1; CDR3 DNA: TGTGCCAGCAGGGACCTGAGGGAGTACGGCTACACCTTC; CDR3 protein: CASRDLREYGYTF
J gene: TRBJ2-6; D gene: TRBD1; clone size: NA; V gene: TRBV18; CDR3 DNA: TGTGCCAGCTCACCACGGCAGGGGGTCTCTGGGGCCAACGTCCTGACTTTC; CDR3 protein: CASSPRQGVSGANVLTF
J gene: TRBJ1-2; D gene: TRBD1; clone size: NA; V gene: TRBV20-1; CDR3 DNA: TGCAGTGCTAGAGCCGGGACAGCCTCCTCTAACTATGGCTACACCTTC; CDR3 protein: CSARAGTASSNYGYTF
J gene: TRBJ2-5; D gene: NA; clone size: NA; V gene: TRBV11-2; CDR3 DNA: TGTGCCAGCAGCTCCTGGGAAGGTGTGGAGACCCAGTACTTC; CDR3 protein: CASSSWEGVETQYF
J gene: TRBJ2-7; D gene: TRBD2; clone size: NA; V gene: TRBV20-1; CDR3 DNA: TGCAGTGCCGTGGGGACTAGCAACCGGGGGGCCTACGAGCAGTACTTC; CDR3 protein: CSAVGTSNRGAYEQYF
J gene: TRBJ1-6; D gene: NA; clone size: few; V gene: TRBV12-3/TRBV12-4; CDR3 DNA: TGTGCCAGCAGTTTAGGCCAAAGGGGTTCACCCCTCCACTTT; CDR3 protein: CASSLGQRGSPLHF
J gene: TRBJ2-3; D gene: TRBD2; clone size: NA; V gene: TRBV5-1; CDR3 DNA: TGCGCCAGCAGCTTGGGGCGGGACTATAGCACAGATACGCAGTATTTT; CDR3 protein: CASSLGRDYSTDTQYF
J gene: TRBJ2-1; D gene: TRBD2; clone size: few; V gene: TRBV7-3; CDR3 DNA: TGTGCCAGCAGCGGGACTAGCGGGAGGGTGAATGAGCAGTTCTTC; CDR3 protein: CASSGTSGRVNEQFF
J gene: TRBJ1-2; D gene: TRBD1; clone size: few; V gene: TRBV5-1; CDR3 DNA: TGCGCCAGCAGCTATCGACAGGGGCTCGACTATGGCTACACCTTC; CDR3 protein: CASSYRQGLDYGYTF
J gene: TRBJ2-3; D gene: TRBD2; clone size: many; V gene: TRBV7-2; CDR3 DNA: TGTGCCAGCAGCTCTAAGCGGGAGAAAGGCACAGATACGCAGTATTTT; CDR3 protein: CASSSKREKGTDTQYF
J gene: TRBJ2-7; D gene: NA; clone size: few; V gene: TRBV24-1; CDR3 DNA: TGTGCCACCAGTGCCGCAGGCGCCTACGAGCAGTACTTC; CDR3 protein: CATSAAGAYEQYF